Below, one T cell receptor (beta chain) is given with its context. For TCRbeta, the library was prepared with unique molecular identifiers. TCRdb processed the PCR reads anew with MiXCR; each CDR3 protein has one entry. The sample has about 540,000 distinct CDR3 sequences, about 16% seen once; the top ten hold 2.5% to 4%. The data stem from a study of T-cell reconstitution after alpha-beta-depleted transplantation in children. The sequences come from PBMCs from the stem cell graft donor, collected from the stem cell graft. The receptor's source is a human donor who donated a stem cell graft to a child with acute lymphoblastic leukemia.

CDR3 sequence (DNA): TGTGCCAGCAGTTTTCGGACAGGGGTTACCGGGGAGCTGTTTTTT. Residues: CASSFRTGVTGELFF. V and J are TRBV12-3 or TRBV12-4 and TRBJ2-2; 9 bases map to TRBD1. V was pared by 3 bases and J by 5 bases, with 4 bases of the junction left unmatched. This CDR3 is 15 amino acids long.